Below, 6 T cell receptor beta chains from the same sample are listed, as sequenced in a study of T cell changes during pregnancy in multiple sclerosis. Produced via immunoSEQ multiplex PCR; TCRdb's table is partial and in-frame only. The sample consists of 40,000 to 55,000 clones, around 90% of them appearing once. The starting material was CD4+ T cells from peripheral blood mononuclear cells, obtained in the second trimester of pregnancy. Every receptor here comes from a female donor with multiple sclerosis, enrolled in a pregnancy study.

The chain carries TRBV6-6 and TRBJ1-1; 8 nucleotides match TRBD1. The V gene's germline CDR1 is MNHNY and CDR2 SVGAGI (reference sequence). This CDR3 is 16 amino acids long. Trimming removed 5 bases from V and 5 bases from J; junction bases left unmatched: 13. The CDR3 region has the DNA TGTGCCAGCAGTCAACCGACAGGGGCGAAAGTGACTGAAGCTTTCTTT. Its protein product is CASSQPTGAKVTEAFF.

V and J are TRBV7-9 and TRBJ1-2; 8 nucleotides line up with TRBD1. J gave up 4 bases and V 4 bases, and 5 bases lay outside the gene matches. Germline V gene data show CDR1 as SEHNR and CDR2 as FQNEAQ (reference sequence). This CDR3 is 14 amino acids long. CDR3 sequence reads: CASSSQGAGYGYTF. In nucleotides, the CDR3 is TGTGCCAGCAGCTCCCAGGGGGCTGGCTATGGCTACACCTTC.

The chain carries TRBV5-4 and TRBJ2-7, with D tentatively TRBD1 (6 bases). Germline V gene data show CDR1 as SGHNT and CDR2 as YYREEE (reference sequence). Trimming shortened V by 4 bases and J by 1 base, and 9 bases separated the two germline ends. CDR3 length: 13 residues. The CDR3 is CASSAGQSYEQYF. CDR3 DNA sequence: TGTGCCAGCAGCGCCGGACAGTCCTACGAGCAGTACTTC.

This sequence joins TRBV6-5 and TRBJ1-2, with 8 bases that match TRBD1. Per the germline V gene, CDR1 is MNHEY and CDR2 is SVGAGI. V was clipped by 0 bases and J by 6 bases; unmatched bases: 6. This CDR3 has 15 residues. In DNA form, the CDR3 reads TGTGCCAGCAGTTACTCCAGGGGGCCTAGCGATGGCTACACCTTC. It specifies CASSYSRGPSDGYTF.

The chain links TRBV30 to TRBJ1-2; a weak D match, TRBD1 (6 bases). The V end lost 2 bases, the J end lost 8 bases, and 12 bases lay between the germline ends. The CDR3 totals 12 residues. Germline V gene lookup returns CDR1 GTSNPN and CDR2 SVGIG (reference sequence). The CDR3 DNA sequence: TGTGCCTGGAGTTCCCGGACAGACGGCTACACCTTC. It is translated as CAWSSRTDGYTF.

This chain joins TRBV7-2 and TRBJ2-4; possibly TRBD2 for D (5 bases). Germline V gene lookup returns CDR1 SGHTA and CDR2 FQGNSA. Trimming pared 1 base from V and 0 bases from J, leaving 19 bases between. CDR3 length: 19 residues. The CDR3 spells CASSLVAGGRSLAKNIQYF. Written as DNA, the CDR3 is TGTGCCAGCAGCTTAGTTGCGGGCGGCAGATCTTTAGCCAAAAACATTCAGTACTTC.